This T cell receptor (beta chain) stems from a study of blood T cell repertoires in COVID-19. Study at large: Acute-phase and convalescent COVID-19 samples originated in the United States, Italy and Spain. Nucleic acid was either cDNA or gDNA, and it came from T cells, B-cell-depleted T cells, or PBMCs.

The authors' processing: Estimates of nucleated cell counts were drawn from the amplification of reference gene primers. The repertoire was sequenced with immunoSEQ multiplex PCR; TCRdb's copy has only in-frame clones and lacks some. V, J and clone size are those of that table, while D and trimming were read from the DNA. The repertoire includes 200,000 to 250,000 clones, about 93% of them detected once, and about 0.8% sits in the top ten. This clone has more than one count but fewer than ten. It was during active infection that Seattle patients were enrolled and then longitudinally followed. Germline V gene lookup returns CDR1 SGHTS and CDR2 YDEGEE. The CDR3 has 14 residues. V was pared by 9 bases and J by 4 bases, with 9 bases of the junction left unmatched.

This chain joins TRBV5-8 and TRBJ2-5; 10 nucleotides agree with TRBD2. What was sequenced was peripheral blood. This clonotype was sampled from a man aged 55 to 70 with COVID-19, enrolled during active disease. The CDR3 DNA sequence: TGTGCCACCGGCCGGGGACTAGCGAGAGAGACCCAGTACTTC. Its translation is CATGRGLARETQYF.